The 25 T cell receptor beta chains given below trace back to one sample, sequenced in a study of T-cell reconstitution after alpha-beta-depleted transplantation in children. As it was prepared, the TCRbeta library received unique molecular identifiers. TCRdb used MiXCR to reprocess the PCR reads, holding one entry per CDR3 protein. The repertoire holds roughly 160,000 distinct CDR3 sequences, with around 10% as singletons. Specimen: PBMCs, collected before TCRalphabeta/CD19-depleted stem cell transplant. Source of these receptors: a boy between 2 and 15 years old with acute myeloid leukemia, due to receive a stem cell transplant.

This clonotype was observed many times. The V call is TRBV30, the J call TRBJ1-1; 9 nucleotides align to TRBD1. The CDR3 length is 15 residues. With V trimmed by 8 bases and J by 4 bases, 14 bases remained unmatched. CDR1 and CDR2 from the germline V gene are GTSNPN and SVGIG (reference sequence). This chain's CDR3 is CAQDRGLRMGTEAFF. CDR3 sequence (DNA): TGTGCCCAGGACAGGGGACTTCGTATGGGCACTGAAGCTTTCTTT. Full variable domain (outside the CDR3, taken from reference TRBV30 and TRBJ1-1): SQTIHQWPATLVQPVGSPLSLECTVEGTSNPNLYWYRQAAGRGLQLLFYSVGIGQISSEVPQNLSASRPQDRQFILSSKKLLLSDSGFYLCAQDRGLRMGTEAFFGQGTRLTVV.

Ten or more counts support this clonotype. The rearrangement links TRBV4-1 to TRBJ2-3, with D maybe TRBD2 (5 bases). Trimming cost V 0 bases and J 1 base, with 11 bases left between them. The CDR3 contains 16 residues. The V gene's germline CDR1 is MGHRA and CDR2 YSYEKL. CDR3 sequence (DNA): TGCGCCAGCAGCCAAGAGCAGCGGTTTCGCACAGATACGCAGTATTTT. Translation gives CASSQEQRFRTDTQYF.

This clonotype was found a few times. The gene calls are TRBV28 and TRBJ1-5; 8 nucleotides match TRBD1. The CDR3 runs to 19 residues. V was clipped by 5 bases and J by 3 bases; unmatched bases: 18. CDR1 is MDHEN and CDR2 is SYDVKM in the germline V gene. The CDR3 DNA sequence: TGTGCCAGCAGTCTCATGGACAGGGTCGGATCATATGACAATCAGCCCCAGCATTTT. This gives the protein CASSLMDRVGSYDNQPQHF.

Note on this clonotype: A much larger clone lies one base from this, so it may be a read error. The chain couples TRBV5-1 to TRBJ2-3, with TRBD2 identical over 8 bases. Germline loops: CDR1 SGHRS, CDR2 YFSETQ. This CDR3 contains 15 residues. The CDR3 DNA reads as TGCACCAGCAGCTGGGGGGGACTAGTTACAGATACGCAGTATTTT. The encoded protein is CTSSWGGLVTDTQYF.

This clonotype was found many times. This chain links TRBV14 with TRBJ2-2, with 7 nucleotides matching TRBD1. Germline V gene data show CDR1 as SGHDN and CDR2 as FVKESK. The CDR3 totals 16 residues. The V and J ends lost 4 bases and 3 bases, in that order; junction bases with no gene match: 8. The CDR3 DNA reads as TGTGCCAGCAGCCCTGTAGGGGGCTTTGACACCGGGGAGCTGTTTTTT. The encoded protein is CASSPVGGFDTGELFF.

This clonotype showed up many times. The rearrangement joins TRBV20-1 to TRBJ1-2, with D hard to call. The V gene's germline CDR1 is DFQATT and CDR2 SNEGSKA (reference sequence). This CDR3 spans 12 amino acids. Trimming left V 6 bases short and J 6 bases short, with 14 bases between. This CDR3 reads CSAGAGFDGYTF. The DNA for the CDR3 is TGCAGTGCCGGTGCGGGGTTTGATGGCTACACCTTC.

The table lists this clonotype with many counts. V gene TRBV18 combines with J gene TRBJ2-3; TRBD2 agrees at 13 bases. With V trimmed by 2 bases and J by 7 bases, 9 bases remained unmatched. This CDR3 is 17 amino acids long. The germline gives CDR1 KGHSH, CDR2 LQKENI. The CDR3 reads CASSPMSTSGGLNTQYF. The CDR3 coding sequence is TGTGCCAGCTCACCAATGTCGACTAGCGGGGGGCTTAATACGCAGTATTTT.

The table lists this clonotype with many counts. V and J are TRBV6-5 and TRBJ2-1; 9 positions match TRBD2. Germline lookup yields CDR1 MNHEY and CDR2 SVGAGI. The trim removed 4 bases at V and 4 bases at J, leaving 8 bases unmatched. This CDR3 has 16 amino acids. The CDR3 nucleotides read TGTGCCAGCAGTTTAGCGGGGGAAGTTGGGTACAATGAGCAGTTCTTC. Its protein is CASSLAGEVGYNEQFF.

This clonotype was recorded many times. This chain uses TRBV23-1 with TRBJ1-5; 10 nucleotides line up with TRBD1. TRBV23-1 is flagged as an ORF with uncertain function. Trimming removed 6 bases from V and 1 base from J; junction bases left unmatched: 9. The CDR3 length is 17 residues. CDR3 protein: CASSRGTGDKSNQPQHF. The DNA for the CDR3 is TGCGCCAGCAGCCGGGGGACAGGGGATAAGAGCAATCAGCCCCAGCATTTT.

V is TRBV4-2 and J is TRBJ2-2; D is undetermined. This CDR3 is built from 18 residues. Germline V gene sequence: CDR1 LGHNA, CDR2 YNFKEQ. V shed 0 bases and J shed 4 bases, with 18 bases lying between them. The CDR3 here is CASSQDPPAGGPTGELFF. CDR3 DNA sequence: TGTGCCAGCAGCCAAGATCCCCCGGCCGGTGGGCCCACCGGGGAGCTGTTTTTT.

This clonotype came up many times. The V gene is TRBV4-1, the J gene TRBJ2-2; TRBD2 aligns across 10 bases. The CDR3 is 17 amino acids. The germline V gene encodes CDR1 MGHRA and CDR2 YSYEKL. Trimming cost V 8 bases and J 0 bases; bases outside gene matches: 9. CDR3 loop: CASHRGLARTNTGELFF. CDR3 in DNA: TGCGCCAGCCATAGGGGACTAGCGAGAACGAACACCGGGGAGCTGTTTTTT.

This clonotype was seen many times. V usage is TRBV28 and J usage is TRBJ2-7; 7 bases map to TRBD2. In germline, CDR1 is MDHEN, CDR2 SYDVKM. Losses at the gene ends were 2 bases for V and 5 bases for J; bases not matched to a gene: 0. This CDR3 has 12 residues. The DNA of the CDR3 is TGTGCCAGCAGTTTACTAGCGGACGAGCAGTACTTC. As protein: CASSLLADEQYF.

The chain joins TRBV27 to TRBJ1-2; D is ambiguous. The CDR3 contains 14 residues. V gave up 6 bases and J gave up 0 bases, with 11 bases separating them. In germline, CDR1 is MNHEY, CDR2 SMNVEV (reference sequence). The CDR3 region has the DNA TGTGCCAGCAGAAACAAGCTAGCTAACTATGGCTACACCTTC. Translating it yields CASRNKLANYGYTF.

Ten or more counts support this clonotype. V is TRBV4-1 and J is TRBJ1-1; 9 bases fit TRBD1. V shed 4 bases, J shed 4 bases, and the junction held 7 bases outside the gene matches. The CDR3 has 15 residues. Per the germline V gene, CDR1 is MGHRA and CDR2 is YSYEKL. The CDR3 region has the DNA TGCGCCAGCAGCCTAACAGGGGGCGTGGGCACTGAAGCTTTCTTT. Its translation: CASSLTGGVGTEAFF.

This clonotype has a count of ten or more. The rearrangement links TRBV6-5 to TRBJ2-3; the match to TRBD2 covers 12 bases. Germline V gives CDR1 MNHEY, CDR2 SVGAGI. The CDR3 loop spans 16 amino acids. V was clipped by 6 bases and J by 2 bases; unmatched bases: 6. The DNA for the CDR3 is TGTGCCAGCAGCTCTACTAGCGGGGGGCTCACAGATACGCAGTATTTT. Amino acid sequence: CASSSTSGGLTDTQYF.

This clonotype has just a few counts. This chain links TRBV19 with TRBJ2-7; D gene ambiguous. Germline CDR1 is LNHDA and CDR2 is SQIVND (reference sequence). Deletions cut 3 bases from V and 3 bases from J, with 9 bases between. The CDR3 consists of 13 residues. The CDR3 protein is CASSIYMGYEQYF. The CDR3 region has the DNA TGTGCCAGTAGTATTTACATGGGCTACGAGCAGTACTTC. Filled out from reference TRBV19 and TRBJ2-7, the complete variable domain reads DGGITQSPKYLFRKEGQNVTLSCEQNLNHDAMYWYRQDPGQGLRLIYYSQIVNDFQKGDIAEGYSVSREKKESFPLTVTSAQKNPTAFYLCASSIYMGYEQYFGPGTRLTVT.

This clonotype was seen ten or more times. One end of the junction varies from germline; a read error may be responsible. The chain joins TRBV2 to TRBJ2-5; 11 bases line up with TRBD2. CDR3 length: 15 amino acids. Germline V CDR1 and CDR2: SNHLY, FYNNEI. CDR3 residues: CASRPGLADQETQYF. The DNA for the CDR3 is TGTGCCAGCAGGCCGGGACTAGCGGACCAGGAGACCCAGTACTTC.

In its sample, this clonotype was seen many times. V gene TRBV7-8 combines with J gene TRBJ1-4; D is uncertain. The V end was cut by 1 base, the J end by 7 bases, with 10 bases between. This CDR3 contains 14 residues. The germline CDR1 and CDR2 sequences are SGHVS and FQNEAQ. The CDR3 DNA is TGTGCCAGCAGCTTAGAGGGATTTAGTGAAAAACTGTTTTTT. Translated: CASSLEGFSEKLFF.

With respect to this clonotype: This may be a read error, as it is one base from a much larger clone. CDR3: CCAISRLAGGDYNEQFF. The CDR3 region has the DNA TGCTGTGCTATCTCTCGGCTAGCGGGAGGGGACTACAATGAGCAGTTCTTC. The genes are TRBV20-1 and TRBJ2-1; 12 bases are shared with TRBD2. Germline V gives CDR1 DFQATT, CDR2 SNEGSKA (reference sequence). CDR3 length: 17 amino acids.

The chain combines TRBV20-1 with TRBJ1-1; tentative D call: TRBD1 (5 bases). Germline loops: CDR1 DFQATT, CDR2 SNEGSKA (reference sequence). The CDR3 is 14 residues long. V was shortened by 5 bases and J by 1 base, with 14 bases between the two germline ends. The CDR3: CSALPGRRNTEAFF. The CDR3 bases are TGCAGTGCTCTACCGGGACGGCGGAACACTGAAGCTTTCTTT.

At least ten counts were recorded for this clonotype. This chain links TRBV24-1 with TRBJ2-2; D remains unclear. This CDR3 comprises 12 residues. V was clipped by 7 bases and J by 6 bases, with 8 bases between them. Germline CDR1 and CDR2: KGHDR and SFDVKD. The CDR3 sequence is CATSLWAGELFF. The CDR3 bases are TGTGCCACCAGCCTTTGGGCCGGGGAGCTGTTTTTT.

This clonotype was recorded many times. The chain links TRBV10-1 to TRBJ2-3, with 8 bases aligning to TRBD2. Looked up from germline, CDR1 is WNHNN and CDR2 is SYGVQD (reference sequence). The CDR3 has 16 amino acids. V trimming: 3 bases; J trimming: 2 bases; junction bases outside the gene matches: 7. This chain's CDR3 is CASSEQAGAFTDTQYF. As DNA, the CDR3 is TGCGCCAGCAGTGAACAAGCGGGGGCCTTCACAGATACGCAGTATTTT.

This clonotype was recorded at least ten times. The chain has TRBV5-6 and TRBJ2-2; TRBD2 agrees at 8 bases. The CDR3 loop spans 18 amino acids. V gave up 0 bases and J gave up 0 bases; unmatched junction bases: 7. Germline V lookup: CDR1 SGHDT, CDR2 YYEEEE. CDR3 residues: CASSLARGGLPNTGELFF. The CDR3 DNA is TGTGCCAGCAGCTTGGCCCGCGGGGGGCTACCGAACACCGGGGAGCTGTTTTTT. Drawing the rest from reference TRBV5-6 and TRBJ2-2, the complete variable domain is DAGVTQSPTHLIKTRGQQVTLRCSPKSGHDTVSWYQQALGQGPQFIFQYYEEEERQRGNFPDRFSGHQFPNYSSELNVNALLLGDSALYLCASSLARGGLPNTGELFFGEGSRLTVL.

This clonotype has at least ten counts. J is TRBJ2-4 and V is TRBV4-1; D is perhaps TRBD1 or TRBD2 (5 bases each). This CDR3 spans 14 amino acids. Germline CDR1 MGHRA, CDR2 YSYEKL. V lost 5 bases to trimming and J lost 2 bases, with 10 bases between them. CDR3 loop: CASSAWGTKNIQYF. The CDR3 DNA reads as TGCGCCAGCAGCGCCTGGGGGACCAAAAACATTCAGTACTTC.

Concerning this clonotype itself: This sequence may be a read error, since a much larger clone differs from it by one base. This sequence joins TRBV20-1 and TRBJ2-2, with TRBD2 identical over 11 bases. Germline values: CDR1 DFQATT, CDR2 SNEGSKA (reference sequence). This CDR3 region has 18 residues. CDR3 region: CSADGTDSSGRRSGEPFF. The CDR3 DNA is TGCAGTGCAGACGGGACAGATTCTAGCGGGAGGCGGTCCGGGGAGCCGTTTTTT.